A single sample gave rise to the 30 T cell receptor beta chains below, sequenced in a study of OX40 agonist ivuxolimab in advanced cancers. Only in-frame clones appear in the TCRdb table, and some are missing; sequencing was by immunoSEQ multiplex PCR. The sample lists 65,000 to 80,000 clones, about four fifths seen once, with approximately 6.8% in the top ten. The sample consisted of CD4+ or CD8+ T cells sorted from blood, taken in a trial of the OX40 agonist ivuxolimab. These receptors were obtained from an adult with an advanced solid tumor such as melanoma, head and neck, liver or kidney cancer.

This rearrangement joins TRBV7-9 to TRBJ1-2, with TRBD1 identical over 8 bases. The CDR3 is 13 residues long. Germline CDR1 and CDR2: SEHNR and FQNEAQ (reference sequence). V lost 5 bases to trimming and J lost 3 bases; unmatched junction nucleotides: 2. The CDR3 DNA reads as TGTGCCAGCAGCCCGGACAGGGACTATGGCTACACCTTC. Protein: CASSPDRDYGYTF.

This clone was picked up a small number of times. The chain carries TRBV7-9 and TRBJ2-7; perhaps TRBD2 as D (6 bases). CDR3 length: 12 residues. The germline gives CDR1 SEHNR, CDR2 FQNEAQ (reference sequence). With 5 bases removed from V and 7 bases from J, the gap between germline ends came to 12 bases. The CDR3 sequence: CASSQYRGEQYF. The DNA of the CDR3 is TGTGCCAGCAGCCAATACCGGGGGGAGCAGTACTTC.

This rearrangement joins TRBV5-4 to TRBJ2-2; TRBD1 agrees at 7 bases. The V gene end was trimmed by 7 bases and the J gene end by 1 base; junction bases not matched to a gene: 4. Germline V CDR1 and CDR2: SGHNT, YYREEE (reference sequence). CDR3 length: 14 residues. DNA of the CDR3: TGTGCCAGCCGTCGGGACAGGAACACCGGGGAGCTGTTTTTT. It specifies CASRRDRNTGELFF.

This chain connects TRBV2 to TRBJ1-4; D unresolved. Germline V CDR1 and CDR2: SNHLY, FYNNEI. The CDR3 totals 13 residues. The V end lost 3 bases, the J end lost 3 bases, and 5 bases lay between the germline ends. The CDR3 loop reads CASSERPNEKLFF. CDR3 DNA sequence: TGTGCCAGCAGTGAGAGGCCTAATGAAAAACTGTTTTTT.

The chain uses TRBV4-1 and TRBJ1-2; 8 nucleotides line up with TRBD1. The CDR3 length is 16 residues. CDR1 and CDR2 (germline): MGHRA, YSYEKL. V dropped 0 bases and J dropped 5; count of bases not matched to a gene: 8. CDR3 sequence: CASSQDIGQGLYGYTF. The DNA of the CDR3 is TGCGCCAGCAGCCAAGATATAGGACAGGGTTTATATGGCTACACCTTC.

The V call is TRBV9, the J call TRBJ2-1; 8 bases are shared with TRBD1. The CDR3 extends over 13 amino acids. The V gene's germline CDR1 is SGDLS and CDR2 YYNGEE. The trim removed 6 bases at V and 5 bases at J, leaving 4 bases unmatched. The CDR3 DNA follows: TGTGCCAGCAAACGACAGGGGAACAATGAGCAGTTCTTC. This sequence encodes CASKRQGNNEQFF.

A single count supports this clone. This chain links TRBV11-1 with TRBJ2-5; D is unresolved. The CDR3 contains 15 residues. V was cut by 0 bases and J by 0 bases, with 8 bases left in between. The germline V gene encodes CDR1 SGHAT and CDR2 FQDESV (reference sequence). CDR3 coding DNA: TGTGCCAGCAGCTTAGCGCAGGAGTACCAAGAGACCCAGTACTTC. As protein: CASSLAQEYQETQYF.

V gene TRBV19 combines with J gene TRBJ1-5; D gene ambiguous. CDR3 length: 15 residues. V lost 9 bases and J lost 2, with 17 bases in between. Germline V gene sequence: CDR1 LNHDA, CDR2 SQIVND (reference sequence). CDR3 nucleotide sequence: TGTGCCAGCAACAACGGGGTAAGGGGCAATCAGCCCCAGCATTTT. Translated: CASNNGVRGNQPQHF. Filled out from reference TRBV19 and TRBJ1-5, the complete variable domain reads DGGITQSPKYLFRKEGQNVTLSCEQNLNHDAMYWYRQDPGQGLRLIYYSQIVNDFQKGDIAEGYSVSREKKESFPLTVTSAQKNPTAFYLCASNNGVRGNQPQHFGDGTRLSIL.

The chain is built from TRBV6-1 and TRBJ2-3; TRBD1 matches at 7 bases. The germline V gene encodes CDR1 MNHNS and CDR2 SASEGT. V dropped 6 bases and J dropped 2; count of bases not matched to a gene: 5. The CDR3 runs 14 residues. Here the CDR3 reads CASRTTGSTDTQYF. In DNA form, the CDR3 reads TGTGCCAGCAGGACGACAGGGTCCACAGATACGCAGTATTTT.

The CDR3 sequence: CASSPILAGGTDTQYF. CDR3 DNA: TGCGCCAGCAGCCCGATACTAGCGGGAGGAACAGATACGCAGTATTTT. This chain links TRBV5-1 with TRBJ2-3; TRBD2 matches 12 bases. Germline trimming cut 4 bases from V and 3 bases from J; bases unmatched to any gene: 6. The CDR3 is made up of 16 amino acids. Germline CDR1 is SGHRS and CDR2 is YFSETQ.

This clone has a handful of counts. The chain is built from TRBV7-9 and TRBJ2-1; the match to TRBD2 covers 11 bases. CDR1 SEHNR and CDR2 FQNEAQ come from the germline V gene (reference sequence). V shed 9 bases and J 7 bases; nucleotides not matched to a gene: 8. CDR3 length: 14 amino acids. CDR3 nucleotides: TGTGCCAGTTCCCTAGCGGGGGGTTCAAATGAGCAGTTCTTC. Encoded protein: CASSLAGGSNEQFF.

This sequence joins TRBV19 and TRBJ2-1, with 12 bases that match TRBD2. V shed 6 bases and J 2 bases; nucleotides not matched to a gene: 5. Germline V gives CDR1 LNHDA, CDR2 SQIVND (reference sequence). The CDR3 sequence is 16 residues long. The CDR3 loop reads CASSRLAGVTYNEQFF. The CDR3 DNA reads as TGTGCCAGTAGCCGACTAGCGGGAGTGACCTACAATGAGCAGTTCTTC. The full variable domain, completed using reference TRBV19 and TRBJ2-1, is DGGITQSPKYLFRKEGQNVTLSCEQNLNHDAMYWYRQDPGQGLRLIYYSQIVNDFQKGDIAEGYSVSREKKESFPLTVTSAQKNPTAFYLCASSRLAGVTYNEQFFGPGTRLTVL.

The J gene is TRBJ2-7, the V gene TRBV15; 12 nucleotides align to TRBD2. In germline, CDR1 is LNHNV, CDR2 YYDKDF (reference sequence). J lost 4 bases, V lost 9 bases, and 7 bases had no gene match. The CDR3 length is 14 residues. The CDR3 loop is CATSSSGRAYEQYF. In nucleotides, the CDR3 is TGTGCCACTTCCTCTAGCGGGAGGGCTTACGAGCAGTACTTC.

The genes are TRBV29-1 and TRBJ2-2; D is possibly TRBD1 (6 bases). Germline lookup yields CDR1 SQVTM and CDR2 ANQGSEA. CDR3 size: 12 residues. With 4 bases removed from V and 8 bases from J, the gap between germline ends came to 11 bases. This CDR3 is CSVVTDRGELFF. The CDR3, as DNA: TGCAGCGTTGTAACCGACAGGGGGGAGCTGTTTTTT.

CDR3 DNA sequence: TGTGCCAGCAGCGCCGGACTAGCGGGAGTCAACGAGCAGTACTTC. The encoded protein is CASSAGLAGVNEQYF. The chain uses TRBV9 and TRBJ2-7; the match to TRBD2 covers 13 bases. Trimming removed 3 bases from V and 5 bases from J; junction bases left unmatched: 5. The germline V gene has CDR1 SGDLS and CDR2 YYNGEE. The CDR3 spans 15 residues.

The chain carries TRBV6-1 and TRBJ2-7; 8 bases agree with TRBD2. Germline assignment: CDR1 MNHNS and CDR2 SASEGT. The V gene end was trimmed by 0 bases and the J gene end by 7 bases; junction bases not matched to a gene: 5. The CDR3 runs 14 residues. The CDR3 sequence is CASSEAGLAGEQYV. CDR3 bases: TGTGCCAGCAGTGAAGCCGGACTAGCCGGTGAGCAGTACGTC.

V gene TRBV5-1 combines with J gene TRBJ2-2; 7 positions agree with TRBD1. Trimming at V came to 2 bases and at J to 3 bases, leaving 7 bases not matched to a gene. This CDR3 contains 16 residues. Germline CDR1 is SGHRS and CDR2 is YFSETQ. This CDR3 is CASSLVWDRDTGELFF. The CDR3 DNA follows: TGCGCCAGCAGCTTAGTGTGGGACAGAGACACCGGGGAGCTGTTTTTT.

The chain carries TRBV30 and TRBJ2-5, with TRBD1 matching over 10 bases. Near its end, the DNA agrees better with TRBJ2-7, so the J call may be wrong. Per germline, CDR1 GTSNPN and CDR2 SVGIG (reference sequence). The CDR3 runs 14 residues. The CDR3 region has the DNA TGTGCCTGGAGTCCGGGACAGGGGTACCACGAGCAGTACTTC. Its protein product is CAWSPGQGYHEQYF.

The J gene is TRBJ1-2, the V gene TRBV19, with D unresolved. Trimming stripped 2 bases from V and 1 base from J, with 5 bases between. In germline, CDR1 is LNHDA, CDR2 SQIVND (reference sequence). This CDR3 region has 13 residues. The chain's CDR3 is CASSIQINYGYTF. The CDR3 region has the DNA TGTGCCAGTAGTATACAGATTAACTATGGCTACACCTTC.

J is TRBJ2-1 and V is TRBV30, with 12 nucleotides matching TRBD1. Germline CDR1 and CDR2: GTSNPN and SVGIG (reference sequence). The length of the CDR3 is 16 residues. With V trimmed by 2 bases and J by 7 bases, 9 bases remained unmatched. The DNA of the CDR3 is TGTGCCTGGAGTCCCACCGGGACAGGGGGCAGGAATGAGCAGTTCTTC. Translated, it gives CAWSPTGTGGRNEQFF. The full variable domain, with the rest looked up from reference TRBV30 and TRBJ2-1, is SQTIHQWPATLVQPVGSPLSLECTVEGTSNPNLYWYRQAAGRGLQLLFYSVGIGQISSEVPQNLSASRPQDRQFILSSKKLLLSDSGFYLCAWSPTGTGGRNEQFFGPGTRLTVL.

There are a few counts of this clone. The gene calls are TRBV2 and TRBJ1-5, with D tentatively TRBD1 (5 bases). CDR1 SNHLY and CDR2 FYNNEI come from the germline V gene. Deletions cut 7 bases from V and 0 bases from J, with 10 bases between. This CDR3 has 14 amino acids. The CDR3 DNA sequence: TGTGCCAGCAAGACAGACACTAGCAATCAGCCCCAGCATTTT. Its protein is CASKTDTSNQPQHF.

The rearrangement joins TRBV7-8 to TRBJ1-1; D possibly corresponds to TRBD1 (5 bases). The V gene lost 2 bases and the J gene lost 4 bases, with 14 bases spanning the gap. Looked up from germline, CDR1 is SGHVS and CDR2 is FQNEAQ. The CDR3 consists of 15 residues. The CDR3 loop reads CASSLIATGGTEAFF. As DNA, the CDR3 is TGTGCCAGCAGCTTAATAGCTACAGGAGGCACTGAAGCTTTCTTT.

The chain is built from TRBV10-1 and TRBJ2-2; D is possibly TRBD2 (5 bases). Germline CDR1 WNHNN, CDR2 SYGVQD (reference sequence). V dropped 2 bases and J dropped 4 bases, with 8 bases sitting between them. CDR3 length equals 14 residues. The CDR3 sequence is CASSEGLLTGELFF. Written as DNA, the CDR3 is TGCGCCAGCAGTGAGGGACTGCTCACCGGGGAGCTGTTTTTT.

The rearrangement joins TRBV28 to TRBJ2-7; 15 bases line up with TRBD2. With 7 bases clipped from V and 2 bases from J, the junction kept 3 bases outside the gene matches. CDR1 is MDHEN, CDR2 SYDVKM, per germline. The CDR3 has 15 amino acids. CDR3 bases: TGTGCCAGCACCGGGACTAGCGGGGGGCCCTACGAGCAGTACGTC. Translation gives CASTGTSGGPYEQYV.

This sequence joins TRBV6-1 and TRBJ1-2; D gene uncertain. V was cut by 4 bases and J by 5 bases, with 14 bases left in between. CDR3 length: 14 residues. Per germline, CDR1 MNHNS and CDR2 SASEGT. This CDR3 reads CASSGTNGWYGYTF. CDR3 DNA: TGTGCCAGCAGTGGGACCAACGGGTGGTATGGCTACACCTTC.

The V gene is TRBV14, the J gene TRBJ1-1, with no clear D. V was pared by 4 bases and J by 1 base, with 7 bases between. Germline lookup yields CDR1 SGHDN and CDR2 FVKESK. The CDR3 sequence is 13 residues long. This CDR3 is CASSLEANTEAFF. DNA for the CDR3: TGTGCCAGCAGCCTAGAGGCGAACACTGAAGCTTTCTTT.

Regarding this clone: A junction boundary mismatches the germline segment, possibly from a read error. V and J are TRBV5-1 and TRBJ1-2, with a weak D call TRBD1 (6 bases). CDR3 length equals 14 residues. CDR1 and CDR2 from the germline V gene are SGHRS and YFSETQ. The CDR3 nucleotides read TGCGCCAGCAGTTTGGACACAGGGCCAAGTGGCTACACCTTC. It yields the protein CASSLDTGPSGYTF.

This chain uses TRBV9 with TRBJ2-2; 9 bases align to TRBD2. CDR3 length: 16 amino acids. Per the germline V gene, CDR1 is SGDLS and CDR2 is YYNGEE. The V and J ends lost 5 bases and 2 bases, in that order; junction bases with no gene match: 7. CDR3 DNA: TGTGCCAGCAGTGGGCCGGGACTAGCAAACACCGGGGAGCTGTTTTTT. Its translation is CASSGPGLANTGELFF.

V usage is TRBV9 and J usage is TRBJ2-1, with 7 bases fitting TRBD2. The CDR3 consists of 14 residues. J gave up 9 bases and V 0 bases, and 6 bases lay outside the gene matches. In germline, CDR1 is SGDLS, CDR2 YYNGEE. The CDR3 loop is CASSVAWRESEQFF. The DNA of the CDR3 is TGTGCCAGCAGCGTAGCTTGGCGGGAGAGTGAGCAGTTCTTC.

This clone was seen a few times. CDR3 in amino acids: CSLRDRQLNTEAFF. CDR3 sequence (DNA): TGCAGCCTCCGGGACAGGCAATTGAACACTGAAGCTTTCTTT. The V gene is TRBV29-1, the J gene TRBJ1-1; TRBD1 matches 8 bases. The germline V gene encodes CDR1 SQVTM and CDR2 ANQGSEA. Losses at the gene ends were 8 bases for V and 0 bases for J; bases not matched to a gene: 8. There are 14 residues in the CDR3.